Following are 10 T cell receptor beta chains from one sample sequenced in a study of T cells expressing NK-cell markers. Following a re-call of the 5' RACE reads, TCRdb has one entry per CDR3 protein and lacks DNA. The listing contains about 150,000 distinct CDR3 sequences. The material sequenced was blood T cells: a sorted CD56 or NKG2C T cell subset, CD4+ or CD8+ T cells, or bulk PBMC T cells (not recorded which). These TCRs come from a woman aged 50 to 60 in good health.

The chain uses TRBV12-3 or TRBV12-4 and TRBJ2-3; the TCRdb call, TRBD1, lacks DNA for checking. This CDR3 is 15 amino acids long. The CDR3 protein is CASSFRTGYSDTQYF.

The genes are TRBV7-8 and TRBJ1-3. CDR1 and CDR2 (germline): SGHVS, FQNEAQ. This CDR3 comprises 12 residues. CDR3: CASREEGNTIYF.

The V and J genes are TRBV24-1 and TRBJ2-1; TCRdb's D gene call, TRBD1, goes unchecked for lack of DNA. The CDR3 is 15 amino acids. Germline loops: CDR1 KGHDR, CDR2 SFDVKD. The CDR3: CATSDLSDPGNEQFF.

The rearrangement uses TRBV4-1 and TRBJ2-1; TCRdb selects TRBD1, and the lack of DNA leaves this call unchecked. This CDR3 has 12 amino acids. Looked up from germline, CDR1 is MGHRA and CDR2 is YSYEKL. CDR3 protein: CASSQVGDRAFF.

The CDR3 region is CASSFPLGSQETQYF. V usage is TRBV28 and J usage is TRBJ2-5; the TRBD1 assignment by TCRdb is unverifiable without DNA. The CDR3 totals 15 residues. The germline CDR1 and CDR2 sequences are MDHEN and SYDVKM.

The CDR3 here is CATSGSGTVTMNEQFF. The J gene is TRBJ2-1, the V gene TRBV24-1; without DNA, the TCRdb call of TRBD1 cannot be checked. The germline gives CDR1 KGHDR, CDR2 SFDVKD. This CDR3 spans 16 amino acids.

The chain carries TRBV24-1 and TRBJ2-5; TCRdb's D call, TRBD1, is unchecked because there is no DNA. In germline, CDR1 is KGHDR, CDR2 SFDVKD. This CDR3 spans 15 amino acids. The CDR3 loop is CATRGDRGVEETQYF.

The V call is TRBV24-1, the J call TRBJ1-5; TCRdb lists TRBD1, though no DNA is available to test this call. Germline V gives CDR1 KGHDR, CDR2 SFDVKD. CDR3 size: 19 residues. The CDR3 here is CAIVEASKGGLGSNQPQHF.

V is TRBV7-9 and J is TRBJ2-1; as DNA is missing, the TRBD2 call by TCRdb cannot be tested. The CDR3 is 15 residues long. Germline V lookup: CDR1 SEHNR, CDR2 FQNEAQ (reference sequence). CDR3 amino acids: CASSQLAEPYNEQFF.

The CDR3 loop reads CASSQDQGQETQYF. The chain has TRBV4-1 and TRBJ2-5; TCRdb proposes TRBD1, but this gene call is untestable without DNA. The germline CDR1 and CDR2 sequences are MGHRA and YSYEKL. CDR3 length equals 14 residues.